This T cell receptor beta chain is from a study of blood T cell repertoires in COVID-19. Participants' reported clinical history set cohort assignment. Using immunoSEQ multiplex PCR, the repertoire was profiled, and TCRdb retains in-frame clones only, with some absent. Of some 250,000 clones listed, 80% to 90% were seen once; the top ten hold approximately 2%. Per the germline V gene, CDR1 is SGHRS and CDR2 is YFSETQ. Trimming took 7 bases from V and 1 from J, leaving 16 bases between them. The CDR3 covers 15 residues. This sequence originates from a woman in her forties or fifties who had recovered from COVID-19. Sample: PBMCs or T cells enriched from blood (not recorded which). This rearrangement joins TRBV5-1 to TRBJ2-3; D is uncertain. The CDR3 region has the DNA TGCGCCAGCCATAAAATGGCATCTGGCACAGATACGCAGTATTTT. It is translated as CASHKMASGTDTQYF.